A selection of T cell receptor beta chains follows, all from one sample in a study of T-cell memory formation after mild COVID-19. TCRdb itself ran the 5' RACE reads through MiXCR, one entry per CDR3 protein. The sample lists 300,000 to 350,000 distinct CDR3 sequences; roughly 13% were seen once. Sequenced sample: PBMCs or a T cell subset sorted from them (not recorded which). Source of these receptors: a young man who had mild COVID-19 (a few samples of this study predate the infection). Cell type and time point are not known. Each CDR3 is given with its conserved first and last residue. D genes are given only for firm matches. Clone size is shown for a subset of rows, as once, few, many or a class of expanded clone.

CASSLETTALNTEAFF	TGCGCCAGCAGCTTGGAGACGACAGCACTGAACACTGAAGCTTTCTTT	TRBJ1-1	NA	TRBV5-1	16	NA
CASSLSFRRTLQGAEAFF	TGTGCCAGCAGTTTATCTTTTCGAAGGACCTTACAGGGAGCGGAAGCTTTCTTT	TRBJ1-1	NA	TRBV28	18	NA
CASSYGISLYRAQYF	TGTGCCAGCAGCTACGGAATATCACTATATAGAGCGCAGTATTTT	TRBJ2-3	NA	TRBV14	15	few
CASSLVEEWDRGDEQFF	TGTGCCAGCAGTTTAGTGGAAGAATGGGACAGGGGGGATGAGCAGTTCTTC	TRBJ2-1	TRBD1	TRBV12-3/TRBV12-4	17	once
CASSPDRGNEKLFF	TGCGCCAGCAGCCCGGACAGGGGGAATGAAAAACTGTTTTTT	TRBJ1-4	TRBD1	TRBV5-1	14	NA
CSAWRGGAKNIQYF	TGCAGTGCTTGGAGGGGGGGAGCCAAAAACATTCAGTACTTC	TRBJ2-4	NA	TRBV20-1	14	NA
CASSQAGGIPNTGELFF	TGCGCCAGCAGCCAAGCGGGGGGGATCCCGAACACCGGGGAGCTGTTTTTT	TRBJ2-2	TRBD2	TRBV4-1	17	many
CASSQDYGRVPNQPQHF	TGCGCCAGCAGCCAAGATTATGGAAGGGTCCCCAATCAGCCCCAGCATTTT	TRBJ1-5	NA	TRBV4-1	17	many
CASSLGDRGEQYF	TGCGCCAGCAGCTTGGGGGACAGGGGCGAGCAGTACTTC	TRBJ2-7	TRBD1	TRBV5-1	13	many
CASRLDRAGTGELFF	TGTGCCAGCAGATTGGACAGGGCAGGCACCGGGGAGCTGTTTTTT	TRBJ2-2	TRBD1	TRBV7-2	15	few
CASSLARQNSGANVLTF	TGTGCCAGCAGCTTGGCTCGACAGAACTCTGGGGCCAACGTCCTGACTTTC	TRBJ2-6	NA	TRBV5-5	17	once
CASTDGDTGELFF	TGCGCCAGCACGGACGGAGACACCGGGGAGCTGTTTTTT	TRBJ2-2	NA	TRBV4-1	13	few
CSARVGAVNTEAFF	TGCAGTGCTAGAGTGGGAGCGGTGAACACTGAAGCTTTCTTT	TRBJ1-1	NA	TRBV20-1	14	NA
CASSLVGEYEQYF	TGTGCCAGCAGCTTAGTGGGGGAATACGAGCAGTACTTC	TRBJ2-7	NA	TRBV7-2	13	NA
CASSQEGYLQETQYF	TGCGCCAGCAGCCAAGAGGGTTACCTACAAGAGACCCAGTACTTC	TRBJ2-5	NA	TRBV4-1	15	few
CATSGLTYEQFF	TGTGCCACCAGCGGGCTGACGTATGAGCAGTTCTTC	TRBJ2-1	NA	TRBV24-1	12	few
CASSQRGGDDAGANVLTF	TGTGCCAGCAGCCAGCGGGGGGGAGACGACGCTGGGGCCAACGTCCTGACTTTC	TRBJ2-6	TRBD2	TRBV7-9	18	NA
CSAPIREGNTEAFF	TGCAGTGCTCCGATCCGGGAAGGAAACACTGAAGCTTTCTTT	TRBJ1-1	NA	TRBV20-1	14	NA
CASSLGSGNSYEQYF	TGTGCCAGCAGCTTAGGTTCCGGGAACTCCTACGAGCAGTACTTC	TRBJ2-7	NA	TRBV7-2	15	NA
CASSLTLAGGPVQFF	TGTGCCAGCAGCTTAACCCTAGCGGGGGGGCCGGTGCAGTTCTTC	TRBJ2-1	TRBD2	TRBV7-2	15	NA
CASTGQGARYGYTF	TGTGCCAGCACCGGACAGGGGGCGCGATATGGCTACACCTTC	TRBJ1-2	TRBD1	TRBV2	14	NA
CASSPQGVWTGELFF	TGTGCCAGCAGCCCACAGGGTGTTTGGACCGGGGAGCTGTTTTTT	TRBJ2-2	NA	TRBV7-3	15	few
CASSLTTRLAAQQFF	TGTGCCAGCAGTCTAACGACCAGACTAGCGGCGCAGCAGTTCTTC	TRBJ2-1	TRBD2	TRBV12-3/TRBV12-4	15	NA
CASSPPGDEAFF	TGTGCCAGCTCACCGCCGGGGGATGAAGCTTTCTTT	TRBJ1-1	NA	TRBV18	12	few
CASSQVGWGTYSYEQYF	TGCGCCAGCAGCCAAGTCGGCTGGGGGACCTACTCCTACGAGCAGTACTTC	TRBJ2-7	NA	TRBV4-1	17	few
CSVVETVETQYF	TGCAGCGTTGTAGAGACAGTCGAGACCCAGTACTTC	TRBJ2-5	NA	TRBV29-1	12	many
CASSLGEDSFYGYTF	TGTGCCAGCAGCTTAGGCGAGGACTCCTTCTATGGCTACACCTTC	TRBJ1-2	NA	TRBV7-9	15	many
CASSQAIAGVTEAFF	TGTGCCAGCAGCCAAGCCATTGCGGGGGTAACTGAAGCTTTCTTT	TRBJ1-1	NA	TRBV4-2	15	NA
CASSQELTGGWGGELFF	TGCGCCAGCAGCCAAGAGCTGACAGGGGGCTGGGGCGGGGAGCTGTTTTTT	TRBJ2-2	TRBD1	TRBV4-3	17	many
CASSQAHVDGNSYNEQFF	TGCGCCAGCAGCCAAGCTCATGTAGATGGGAACTCCTACAATGAGCAGTTCTTC	TRBJ2-1	NA	TRBV4-1	18	NA
CASSQTTGFSGELFF	TGTGCCAGCAGCCAAACCACAGGGTTTAGCGGGGAGCTGTTTTTT	TRBJ2-2	NA	TRBV4-2	15	many
CASRIDREVLNEQFF	TGTGCCAGCAGAATTGACAGGGAAGTTCTCAATGAGCAGTTCTTC	TRBJ2-1	TRBD1	TRBV12-3/TRBV12-4	15	NA
CSARVSGGPGSYNEQFF	TGCAGTGCTAGAGTTAGCGGGGGGCCGGGCTCCTACAATGAGCAGTTCTTC	TRBJ2-1	TRBD2	TRBV20-1	17	NA